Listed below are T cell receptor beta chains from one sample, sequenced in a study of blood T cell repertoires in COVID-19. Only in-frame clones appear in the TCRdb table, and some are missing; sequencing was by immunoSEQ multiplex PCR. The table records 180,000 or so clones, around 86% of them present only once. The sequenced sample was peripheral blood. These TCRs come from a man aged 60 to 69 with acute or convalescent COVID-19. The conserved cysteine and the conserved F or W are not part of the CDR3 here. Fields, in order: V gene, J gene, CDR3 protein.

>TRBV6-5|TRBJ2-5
ASRRNGVQETQY
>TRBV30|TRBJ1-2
AWSTPYRRGWNYGYT
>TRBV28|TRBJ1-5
ASSPHSSNQPQH
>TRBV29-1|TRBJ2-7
SARTGWVEQY
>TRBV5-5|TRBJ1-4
ASSLADRVNEKLF
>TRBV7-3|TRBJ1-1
ASSATRNTEAF
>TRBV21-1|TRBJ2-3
ASSKQRASGRPEEDTQY
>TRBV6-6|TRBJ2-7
ASSYPGQGNYEQY
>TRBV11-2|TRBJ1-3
ASSLVLGEDTIY
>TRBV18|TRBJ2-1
ASSPPGTSGANEQF
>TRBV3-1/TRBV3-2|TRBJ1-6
ASSQDGGQGNSPLH
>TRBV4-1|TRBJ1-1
ASSPQQGFDTEAF
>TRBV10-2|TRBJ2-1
ASSEPSGPPSSYNEQF
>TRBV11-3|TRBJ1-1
ASSSRGDTEAF
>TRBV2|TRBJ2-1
ASSSVSSYNEQF
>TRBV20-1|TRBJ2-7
SALRGAEQY
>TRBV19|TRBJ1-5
ASSIARDRGFNQPQH
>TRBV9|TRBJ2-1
ASSELVLGEQF
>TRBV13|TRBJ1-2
ASRDTHNYGYT
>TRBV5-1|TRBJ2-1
ASSWPTSGSIYEQF
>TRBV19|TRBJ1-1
ASTTGTANTEAF
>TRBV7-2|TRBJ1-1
ASSPYGTGNTEAF
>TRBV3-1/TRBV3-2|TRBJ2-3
ASSQLEVSTDTQY
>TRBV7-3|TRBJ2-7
ASSLGRGASYEQY
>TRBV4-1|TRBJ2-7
ASSQDTGGLYEQY
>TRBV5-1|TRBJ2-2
ASSWGDRDTGELF
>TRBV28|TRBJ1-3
ASSLGGENTIY
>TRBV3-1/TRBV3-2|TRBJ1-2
ASSQDLTKGGYT
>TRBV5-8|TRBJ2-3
ASSSVTSTDTQY
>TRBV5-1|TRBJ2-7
ASSLDPWREKEDEQY
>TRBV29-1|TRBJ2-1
SVALRGRGSNEQF
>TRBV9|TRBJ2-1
ASSVAGGGSYNEQF
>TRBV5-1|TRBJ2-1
ASSASGTHNEQF
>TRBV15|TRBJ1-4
ATSVSGTAREKLF
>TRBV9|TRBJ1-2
ASSAFTGANYGYT
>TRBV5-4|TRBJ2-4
ASSWDRAKNIQY
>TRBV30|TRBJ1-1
AWSRGPASEAF
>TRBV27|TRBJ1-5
ASSFAGTGPQH
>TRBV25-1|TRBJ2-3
ASSVTGTDTQY
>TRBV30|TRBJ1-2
AWGTRDRAYGYT
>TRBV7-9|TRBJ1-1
ASSLALTGGTEAF
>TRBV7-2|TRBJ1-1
ASSLEVSGTEAF